Listed below are T cell receptor beta chains from one sample, sequenced in a study of T cells in Graves' hyperthyroidism and ophthalmopathy. TCRdb redid the calling of the multiplex PCR reads with MiXCR, one entry per CDR3 protein. The sample shows under 350,000 distinct CDR3 sequences, about 25% of them seen only once. Sequenced material: blood. These receptors were taken from a man between 40 and 49 years old with Graves' hyperthyroidism that later progressed to Graves' ophthalmopathy. The CDR3 runs from the conserved cysteine through the conserved F or W. Each record gives: V gene, CDR3 protein.

V: TRBV5-5; CDR3: CASSTVSSSGNTIYF
V: TRBV19; CDR3: CASTAGGIEQYF
V: TRBV2; CDR3: CASSLTGANGYTF
V: TRBV7-3; CDR3: CASSLFASGSSETQYF
V: TRBV10-3; CDR3: CATDRTDYEQYF
V: TRBV19; CDR3: CASSPGQVPKYEQYF
V: TRBV20-1; CDR3: CSAARSTGTLNTGELFF
V: TRBV29-1; CDR3: CSSGGGQETQYF
V: TRBV6-1; CDR3: CASSLPGAKTGELFF
V: TRBV5-1; CDR3: CASSTSGDSYEQYF
V: TRBV30; CDR3: CAWSGAGALDTGELFF
V: TRBV20-1; CDR3: CSASPQGARGYTF
V: TRBV6-1; CDR3: CASSPAELEGEAQYF
V: TRBV24-1; CDR3: CATSDAGRQGADQPQHF
V: TRBV30; CDR3: CAWSDGYEQYF
V: TRBV20-1; CDR3: CSARDGRKQETQYF
V: TRBV28; CDR3: CASSFGGNTGELFF
V: TRBV20-1; CDR3: CSAGTTGTSSNGHF
V: TRBV30; CDR3: CAWSIGRNEQYF
V: TRBV6-2/TRBV6-3; CDR3: CASSQFDFAQETQYF
V: TRBV7-9; CDR3: CASSPQGLYGYTF
V: TRBV18; CDR3: CASSPIWGTTNTEAFF
V: TRBV10-3; CDR3: CAISDDTVGNEQYF
V: TRBV29-1; CDR3: CSVGGEEAFF
V: TRBV12-3/TRBV12-4; CDR3: CASSSRAGELFF
V: TRBV7-8; CDR3: CASSLDWKGQPQHF
V: TRBV29-1; CDR3: CSVELRQTDETQYF
V: TRBV24-1; CDR3: CATSDSRQGGVYGYTF
V: TRBV10-1; CDR3: CASSGPPPTGSGDTQYF
V: TRBV7-9; CDR3: CASSPTRAPGDEQYF
V: TRBV20-1; CDR3: CSARAHPNTEAFF
V: TRBV11-1; CDR3: CASTPTPQVRRNQPQHF